The sequence of this T cell receptor (beta chain) was determined in a study of identical twins. A single record per CDR3 protein comes from TCRdb applying MiXCR to the 5' RACE reads. The sample holds roughly 690,000 distinct CDR3 sequences, roughly 20% seen once. This clonotype appeared many times. Germline values: CDR1 SGHRS, CDR2 YFSETQ. Trimming shortened V by 2 bases and J by 11 bases, and 13 bases separated the two germline ends. This CDR3 region has 12 residues. These data were also reused for a study on T cells expressing NK-cell markers.

This clonotype was obtained from a woman aged 18-29 years in good health. The V and J genes are TRBV5-1 and TRBJ1-2; D gene unclear. Sequenced: PBMCs. CDR3 in amino acids: CASSLEGERYTF. As DNA, the CDR3 is TGCGCCAGCAGCTTAGAGGGCGAAAGATACACCTTC.